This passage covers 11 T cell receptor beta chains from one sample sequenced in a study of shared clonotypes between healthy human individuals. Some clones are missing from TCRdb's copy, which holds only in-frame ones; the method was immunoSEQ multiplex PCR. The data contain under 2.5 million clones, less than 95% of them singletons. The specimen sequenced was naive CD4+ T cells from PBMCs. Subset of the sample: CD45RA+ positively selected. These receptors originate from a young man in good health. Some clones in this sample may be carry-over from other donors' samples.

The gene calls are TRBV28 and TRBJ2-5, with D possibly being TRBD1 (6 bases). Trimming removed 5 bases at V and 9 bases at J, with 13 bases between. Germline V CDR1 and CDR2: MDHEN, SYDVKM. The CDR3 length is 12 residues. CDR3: CASSLSGAPQYF. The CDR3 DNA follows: TGTGCCAGCAGTCTATCAGGGGCGCCCCAGTACTTC.

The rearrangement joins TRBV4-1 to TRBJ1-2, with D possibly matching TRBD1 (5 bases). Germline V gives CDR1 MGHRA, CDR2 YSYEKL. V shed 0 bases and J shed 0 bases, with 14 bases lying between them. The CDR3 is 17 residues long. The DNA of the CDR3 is TGCGCCAGCAGCCAAGATTCAGGGACTATAGCTAACTATGGCTACACCTTC. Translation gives CASSQDSGTIANYGYTF.

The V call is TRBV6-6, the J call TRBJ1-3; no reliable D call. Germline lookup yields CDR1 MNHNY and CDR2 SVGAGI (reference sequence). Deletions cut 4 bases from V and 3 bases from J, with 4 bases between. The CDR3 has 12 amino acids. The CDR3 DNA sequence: TGTGCCAGCAGTTCCCGTGGAAACACCATATATTTT. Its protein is CASSSRGNTIYF.

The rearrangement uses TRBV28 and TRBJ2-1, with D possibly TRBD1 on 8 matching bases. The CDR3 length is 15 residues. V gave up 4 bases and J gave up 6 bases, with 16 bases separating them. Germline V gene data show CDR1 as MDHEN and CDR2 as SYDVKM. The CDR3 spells CASSWVDREGNEQFF. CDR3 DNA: TGTGCCAGCAGTTGGGTGGACAGGGAGGGCAATGAGCAGTTCTTC.

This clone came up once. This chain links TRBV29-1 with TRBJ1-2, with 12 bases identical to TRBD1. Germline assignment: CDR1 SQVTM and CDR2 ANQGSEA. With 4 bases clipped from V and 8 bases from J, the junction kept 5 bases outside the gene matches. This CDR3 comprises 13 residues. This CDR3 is CSVVGQGAVGYTF. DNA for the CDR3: TGCAGCGTTGTGGGACAGGGGGCGGTCGGCTACACCTTC. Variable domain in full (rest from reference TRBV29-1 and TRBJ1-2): SAVISQKPSRDICQRGTSLTIQCQVDSQVTMMFWYRQQPGQSLTLIATANQGSEATYESGFVIDKFPISRPNLTFSTLTVSNMSPEDSSIYLCSVVGQGAVGYTFGSGTRLTVV.

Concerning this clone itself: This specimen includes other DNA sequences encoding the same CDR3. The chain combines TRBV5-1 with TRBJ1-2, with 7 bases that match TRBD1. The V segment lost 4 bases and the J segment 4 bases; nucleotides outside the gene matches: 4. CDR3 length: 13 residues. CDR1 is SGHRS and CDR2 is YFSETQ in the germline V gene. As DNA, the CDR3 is TGCGCCAGCAGCCTGGGACAGTCCTATGGCTACACCTTC. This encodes CASSLGQSYGYTF.

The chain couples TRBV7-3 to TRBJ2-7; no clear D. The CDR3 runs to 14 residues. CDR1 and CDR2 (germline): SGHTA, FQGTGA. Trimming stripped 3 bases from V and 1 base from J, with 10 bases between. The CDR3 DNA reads TGTGCCAGCAGCTTCCCCGGTCTGTCCTACGAGCAGTACTTC. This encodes CASSFPGLSYEQYF.

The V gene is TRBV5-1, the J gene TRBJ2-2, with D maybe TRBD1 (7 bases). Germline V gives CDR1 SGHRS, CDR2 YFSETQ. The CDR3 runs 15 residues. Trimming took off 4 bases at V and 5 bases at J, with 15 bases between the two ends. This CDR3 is CASSPRQGGTGELFF. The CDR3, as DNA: TGCGCCAGCAGCCCTCGACAGGGAGGAACCGGGGAGCTGTTTTTT.

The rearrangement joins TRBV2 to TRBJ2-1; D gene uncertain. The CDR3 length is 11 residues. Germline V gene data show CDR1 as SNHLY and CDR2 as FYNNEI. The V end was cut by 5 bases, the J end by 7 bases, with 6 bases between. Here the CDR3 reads CASSPLNEQFF. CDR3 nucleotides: TGTGCCAGCAGTCCCCTAAATGAGCAGTTCTTC.

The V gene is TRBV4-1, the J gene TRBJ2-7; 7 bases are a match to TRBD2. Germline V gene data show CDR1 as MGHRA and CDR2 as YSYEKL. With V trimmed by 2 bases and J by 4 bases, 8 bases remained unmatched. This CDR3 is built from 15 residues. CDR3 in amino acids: CASSQRITSVYEQYF. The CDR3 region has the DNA TGCGCCAGCAGCCAAAGAATAACTAGCGTGTACGAGCAGTACTTC.

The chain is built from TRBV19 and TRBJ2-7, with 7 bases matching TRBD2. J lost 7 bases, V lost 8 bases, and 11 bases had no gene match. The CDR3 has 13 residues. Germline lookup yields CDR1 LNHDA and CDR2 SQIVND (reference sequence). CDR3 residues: CASDPGPGGEQYF. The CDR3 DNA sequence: TGTGCCAGTGATCCGGGGCCGGGAGGAGAGCAGTACTTC. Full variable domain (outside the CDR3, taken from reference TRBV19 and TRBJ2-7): DGGITQSPKYLFRKEGQNVTLSCEQNLNHDAMYWYRQDPGQGLRLIYYSQIVNDFQKGDIAEGYSVSREKKESFPLTVTSAQKNPTAFYLCASDPGPGGEQYFGPGTRLTVT.